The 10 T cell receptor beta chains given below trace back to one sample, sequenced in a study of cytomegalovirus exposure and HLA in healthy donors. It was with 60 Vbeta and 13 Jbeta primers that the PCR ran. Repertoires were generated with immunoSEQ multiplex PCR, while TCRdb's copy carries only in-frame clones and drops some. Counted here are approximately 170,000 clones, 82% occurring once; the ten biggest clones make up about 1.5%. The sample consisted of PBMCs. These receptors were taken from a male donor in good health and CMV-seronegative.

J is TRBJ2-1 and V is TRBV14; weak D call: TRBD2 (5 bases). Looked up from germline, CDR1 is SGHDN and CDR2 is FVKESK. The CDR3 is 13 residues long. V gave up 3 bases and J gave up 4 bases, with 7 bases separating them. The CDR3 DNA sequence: TGTGCCAGCAGCCACGGGGTTTACAATGAGCAGTTCTTC. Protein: CASSHGVYNEQFF. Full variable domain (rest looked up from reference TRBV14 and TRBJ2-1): EAGVTQFPSHSVIEKGQTVTLRCDPISGHDNLYWYRRVMGKEIKFLLHFVKESKQDESGMPNNRFLAERTGGTYSTLKVQPAELEDSGVYFCASSHGVYNEQFFGPGTRLTVL.

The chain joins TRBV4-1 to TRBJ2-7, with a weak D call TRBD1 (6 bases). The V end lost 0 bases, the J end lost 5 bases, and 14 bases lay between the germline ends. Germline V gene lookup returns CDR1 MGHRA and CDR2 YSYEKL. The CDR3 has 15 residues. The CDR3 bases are TGCGCCAGCAGCCAAGAAAGCAACAGGGATAACGAGCAGTACTTC. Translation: CASSQESNRDNEQYF.

CDR3 coding DNA: TGTGCCAGCAGTGCCAGGGGCAGCAATCAGCCCCAGCATTTT. Translating it yields CASSARGSNQPQHF. The V and J genes are TRBV25-1 and TRBJ1-5, with D maybe TRBD1 (6 bases). Trimming pared 4 bases from V and 1 base from J, leaving 8 bases between. The CDR3 sequence is 14 residues long. Germline V gene lookup returns CDR1 MGHDK and CDR2 SYGVNS.

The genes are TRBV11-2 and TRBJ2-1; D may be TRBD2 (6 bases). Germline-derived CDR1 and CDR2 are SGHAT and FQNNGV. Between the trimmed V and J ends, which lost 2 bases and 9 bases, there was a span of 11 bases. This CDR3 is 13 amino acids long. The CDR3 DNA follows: TGTGCCAGCAGCTTACTGGGAGGCCTTGAGCAGTTCTTC. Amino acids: CASSLLGGLEQFF. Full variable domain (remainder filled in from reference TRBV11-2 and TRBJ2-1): EAGVAQSPRYKIIEKRQSVAFWCNPISGHATLYWYQQILGQGPKLLIQFQNNGVVDDSQLPKDRFSAERLKGVDSTLKIQPAKLEDSAVYLCASSLLGGLEQFFGPGTRLTVL.

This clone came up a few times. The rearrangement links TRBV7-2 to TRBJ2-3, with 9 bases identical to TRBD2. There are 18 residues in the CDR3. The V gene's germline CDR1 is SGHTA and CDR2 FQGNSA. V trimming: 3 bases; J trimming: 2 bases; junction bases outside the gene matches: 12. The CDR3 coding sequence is TGTGCCAGCAGCTTGGTGTCGGCGGGGGGGCGAGTCACAGATACGCAGTATTTT. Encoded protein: CASSLVSAGGRVTDTQYF.

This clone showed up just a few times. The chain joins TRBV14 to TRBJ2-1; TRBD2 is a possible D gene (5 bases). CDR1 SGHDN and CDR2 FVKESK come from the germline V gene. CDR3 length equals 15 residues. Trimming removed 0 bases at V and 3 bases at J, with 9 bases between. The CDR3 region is CASSQDRGLYNEQFF. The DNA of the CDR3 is TGTGCCAGCAGCCAAGATCGCGGGCTCTACAATGAGCAGTTCTTC.

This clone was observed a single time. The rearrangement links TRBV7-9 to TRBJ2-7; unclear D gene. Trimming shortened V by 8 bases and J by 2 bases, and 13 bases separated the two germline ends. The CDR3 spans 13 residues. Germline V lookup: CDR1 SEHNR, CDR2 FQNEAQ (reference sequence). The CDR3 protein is CASGLLGAYEQYF. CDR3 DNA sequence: TGTGCCAGCGGGCTTCTGGGTGCCTACGAGCAGTACTTC.

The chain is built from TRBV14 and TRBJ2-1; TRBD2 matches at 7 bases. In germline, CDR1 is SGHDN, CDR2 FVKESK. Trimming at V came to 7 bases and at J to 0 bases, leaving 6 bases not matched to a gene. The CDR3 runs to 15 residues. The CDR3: CASTLGGSSYNEQFF. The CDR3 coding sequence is TGTGCCAGCACCCTAGGCGGGAGCTCCTACAATGAGCAGTTCTTC.

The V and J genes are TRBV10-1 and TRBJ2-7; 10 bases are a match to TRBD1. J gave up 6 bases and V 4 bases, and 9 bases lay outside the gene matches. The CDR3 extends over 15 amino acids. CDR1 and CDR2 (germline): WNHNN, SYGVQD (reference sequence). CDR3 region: CASSATRDRGIEQYF. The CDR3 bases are TGCGCCAGCAGTGCGACCCGGGACAGGGGTATCGAGCAGTACTTC.

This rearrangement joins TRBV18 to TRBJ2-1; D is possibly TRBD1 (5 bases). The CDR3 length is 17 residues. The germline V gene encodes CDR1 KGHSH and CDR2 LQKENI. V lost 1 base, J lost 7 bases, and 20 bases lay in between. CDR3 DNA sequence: TGTGCCAGCTCACCACTGGTTTCCAGGGCATTAGGTAATGAGCAGTTCTTC. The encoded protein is CASSPLVSRALGNEQFF.